This T cell receptor (beta chain) was sequenced during a study of blood T cell repertoires in COVID-19. This clone occurred a few times. Assignment of participants to cohorts was predicated upon participant-reported clinical history. Profiled with immunoSEQ multiplex PCR; TCRdb holds only in-frame clones, not every one. The sample carries 350,000 to 400,000 clones, over 85% recorded once. V lost 4 bases, J lost 6 bases, and 23 bases lay in between. The CDR3 length is 16 residues. Germline values: CDR1 SGHDT, CDR2 YYEEEE. This TCR was sampled from a woman in her 30s who had recovered from COVID-19. The V gene is TRBV5-6, the J gene TRBJ2-7, with D maybe TRBD1 (6 bases). Source material: PBMCs or T cells enriched from blood (not recorded which). CDR3 protein: CASSNGIVDDRSEQYF. For the CDR3, the DNA is TGTGCCAGCAGCAACGGAATCGTAGATGACAGGAGCGAGCAGTACTTC.